This passage covers 11 T cell receptor beta chains from one sample sequenced in a study of T cell responses to AZD1222 COVID-19 vaccine. Using immunoSEQ multiplex PCR, the repertoire was profiled, and TCRdb retains in-frame clones only, with some absent. In the table there are 80,000 or so clones, roughly 88% of which are singletons. Sequencing was performed on peripheral blood, taken 28 days after the second AZD1222 dose. These receptors all stem from an adult who received the AZD1222 COVID-19 vaccine.

The V and J genes are TRBV11-2 and TRBJ2-2, with D uncertain. The CDR3 is 14 amino acids. V was clipped by 2 bases and J by 3 bases, with 7 bases between them. Germline CDR1 SGHAT, CDR2 FQNNGV. As DNA, the CDR3 is TGTGCCAGCAGCTTACTCTCGTACACCGGGGAGCTGTTTTTT. This encodes CASSLLSYTGELFF.

The chain recombines TRBV7-9 with TRBJ1-4; TRBD1 agrees at 7 bases. This CDR3 is 17 amino acids long. V trimming: 1 base; J trimming: 0 bases; junction bases outside the gene matches: 5. Germline V gene lookup returns CDR1 SEHNR and CDR2 FQNEAQ (reference sequence). This CDR3 reads CASSLEAGTATNEKLFF. DNA of the CDR3: TGTGCCAGCAGCTTAGAGGCAGGGACAGCAACTAATGAAAAACTGTTTTTT.

This clone was seen only once. The chain couples TRBV5-1 to TRBJ1-2, with D possibly TRBD1 on 5 matching bases. The ends were cut back, 3 bases at V and 6 bases at J, with 21 bases in the middle. Looked up from germline, CDR1 is SGHRS and CDR2 is YFSETQ. This CDR3 has 16 amino acids. This CDR3 reads CASSSSGTSKENGYTF. CDR3 sequence (DNA): TGCGCCAGCAGCTCCTCCGGGACCTCAAAGGAAAATGGCTACACCTTC.

This clone was counted once. V is TRBV3-1 (or the pseudogene TRBV3-2) and J is TRBJ1-5; possibly TRBD1 for D (6 bases). Germline loops: CDR1 LGHDT, CDR2 YNNKEL (reference sequence). Trimming stripped 3 bases from V and 6 bases from J, with 21 bases between. The CDR3 loop spans 17 amino acids. CDR3: CASSQGEIHREGQPQHF. CDR3 sequence (DNA): TGTGCCAGCAGCCAGGGCGAGATTCACAGGGAAGGTCAGCCCCAGCATTTT.

The rearrangement uses TRBV7-9 and TRBJ1-4, with D perhaps TRBD1 (6 bases). V lost 5 bases and J lost 4, with 17 bases in between. The CDR3 is 16 residues long. Germline V gene data show CDR1 as SEHNR and CDR2 as FQNEAQ (reference sequence). The CDR3 reads CASSGTTGINNEKLFF. CDR3 sequence (DNA): TGTGCCAGCAGCGGGACCACAGGGATAAATAATGAAAAACTGTTTTTT.

The rearrangement links TRBV6-5 to TRBJ2-3, with D unresolved. The CDR3 extends over 11 amino acids. Germline V gene lookup returns CDR1 MNHEY and CDR2 SVGAGI. V lost 9 bases, J lost 2 bases, and 6 bases lay in between. The CDR3 bases are TGTGCCAGTGGCAACACAGATACGCAGTATTTT. This gives the protein CASGNTDTQYF.

CDR3 sequence (DNA): TGTGCCAGCAGTCTACCCATTCCGACAGGGGCGACCGGGGAGCTGTTTTTT. This sequence encodes CASSLPIPTGATGELFF. The chain has TRBV28 and TRBJ2-2, with 8 positions matching TRBD1. Per the germline V gene, CDR1 is MDHEN and CDR2 is SYDVKM. The junction had 13 bases not matched to a gene; V was cut back by 5 bases and J by 5 bases. This CDR3 is built from 17 residues.

V is TRBV28 and J is TRBJ1-6; 8 bases match TRBD1. Trimming removed 3 bases from V and 10 bases from J; junction bases left unmatched: 8. The CDR3 has 15 residues. The germline V gene encodes CDR1 MDHEN and CDR2 SYDVKM. CDR3 in amino acids: CASSFPAGGKSPLHF. The CDR3 DNA reads as TGTGCCAGCAGTTTCCCTGCAGGGGGCAAATCACCCCTCCACTTT.

The J gene is TRBJ2-4, the V gene TRBV19; D not resolved. V dropped 7 bases and J dropped 4 bases, with 23 bases sitting between them. This CDR3 comprises 17 residues. Per the germline V gene, CDR1 is LNHDA and CDR2 is SQIVND (reference sequence). This chain's CDR3 is CASTPPKGRSNKNIQYF. The CDR3 DNA reads TGTGCCAGTACCCCCCCAAAGGGAAGGTCAAATAAAAACATTCAGTACTTC.

In its sample, this clone ranks as medium-sized. V usage is TRBV6-5 and J usage is TRBJ2-3, with TRBD2 matching 10 bases. Germline V gene sequence: CDR1 MNHEY, CDR2 SVGAGI. The CDR3 extends over 14 amino acids. V was pared by 5 bases and J by 4 bases, with 3 bases of the junction left unmatched. Written as DNA, the CDR3 is TGTGCCAGCAGTACTAGCGGGGCTGCAGATACGCAGTATTTT. Its protein is CASSTSGAADTQYF.

The V gene is TRBV2, the J gene TRBJ1-5; a possible D gene is TRBD1 (6 bases). CDR3 length equals 15 residues. V lost 7 bases and J lost 3, with 16 bases in between. Germline CDR1 SNHLY, CDR2 FYNNEI. CDR3 nucleotide sequence: TGTGCCAGCACCCAGGGGCGAGGGAACAATCAGCCCCAGCATTTT. This codes for CASTQGRGNNQPQHF.